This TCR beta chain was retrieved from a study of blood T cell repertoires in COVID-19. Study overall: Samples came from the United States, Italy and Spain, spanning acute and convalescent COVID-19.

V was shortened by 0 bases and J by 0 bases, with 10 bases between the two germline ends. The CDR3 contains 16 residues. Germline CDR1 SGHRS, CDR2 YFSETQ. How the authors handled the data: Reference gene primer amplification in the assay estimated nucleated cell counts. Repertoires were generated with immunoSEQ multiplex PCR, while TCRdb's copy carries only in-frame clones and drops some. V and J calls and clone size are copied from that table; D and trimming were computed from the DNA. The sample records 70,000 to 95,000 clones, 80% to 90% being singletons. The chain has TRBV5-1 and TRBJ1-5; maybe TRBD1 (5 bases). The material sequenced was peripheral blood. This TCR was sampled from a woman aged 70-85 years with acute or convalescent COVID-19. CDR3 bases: TGCGCCAGCAGCTTGGCCGGGGGGGATAGCAATCAGCCCCAGCATTTT. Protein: CASSLAGGDSNQPQHF.